These T cell receptor beta chains were read from a single sample in a study of ipilimumab plus nivolumab after autologous stem cell transplantation. The repertoire was sequenced with immunoSEQ multiplex PCR; TCRdb's copy has only in-frame clones and lacks some. The table includes over 75,000 clones, 65% to 85% detected once. Sequences were derived from PBMCs, sampled in a trial of ipilimumab plus nivolumab as post-transplant consolidation. The receptors come from a male donor with diffuse large B-cell lymphoma. Both conserved end residues are part of each CDR3. Fields, in order: clone size, J gene, V gene, D gene, CDR3 protein, CDR3 DNA. The D gene is left open where the match is weak. For some rows the clone size is stated as once, few or many, or as a class when expanded; others skip it.

clone size: -
J gene: TRBJ2-7
V gene: TRBV16
D gene: -
CDR3 protein: CASSQRGYEQYF
CDR3 DNA: TGTGCCAGCAGCCAACGGGGCTACGAGCAGTACTTC

clone size: -
J gene: TRBJ1-6
V gene: TRBV7-2
D gene: TRBD1
CDR3 protein: CASSRQGLGYNSPLHF
CDR3 DNA: TGTGCCAGCAGCCGACAGGGATTAGGCTATAATTCACCCCTCCACTTT

clone size: -
J gene: TRBJ2-7
V gene: TRBV6-4
D gene: TRBD1
CDR3 protein: CATLPGGDPYEQYF
CDR3 DNA: TGTGCCACCCTTCCAGGGGGCGACCCCTACGAGCAGTACTTC

clone size: -
J gene: TRBJ2-3
V gene: TRBV1
D gene: -
CDR3 protein: CTSSQDGRGASTDTQYF
CDR3 DNA: TGCACCAGCAGCCAAGACGGCAGAGGTGCTAGCACAGATACGCAGTATTTT

clone size: -
J gene: TRBJ2-5
V gene: TRBV11-3
D gene: -
CDR3 protein: CASSHRGAGQETQYF
CDR3 DNA: TGTGCCAGCAGTCATAGGGGGGCAGGACAAGAGACCCAGTACTTC

clone size: -
J gene: TRBJ2-1
V gene: TRBV5-1
D gene: TRBD2
CDR3 protein: CASSAGLAGGQVEQFF
CDR3 DNA: TGCGCCAGCAGCGCGGGACTAGCGGGGGGGCAGGTTGAGCAGTTCTTC

clone size: -
J gene: TRBJ2-3
V gene: TRBV10-3
D gene: -
CDR3 protein: CAISEDRGGSDTQYF
CDR3 DNA: TGTGCCATCAGTGAGGACCGAGGGGGTTCGGATACGCAGTATTTT

clone size: -
J gene: TRBJ2-7
V gene: TRBV11-2
D gene: -
CDR3 protein: CASSLDIGGGLREQYF
CDR3 DNA: TGTGCCAGCAGCTTAGATATTGGTGGGGGGCTCCGCGAGCAGTACTTC

clone size: -
J gene: TRBJ1-2
V gene: TRBV5-4
D gene: TRBD1
CDR3 protein: CASSQTGTGGPRNYGYTF
CDR3 DNA: TGTGCCAGCAGCCAAACCGGGACAGGGGGCCCGAGGAACTATGGCTACACCTTC

clone size: -
J gene: TRBJ2-7
V gene: TRBV27
D gene: -
CDR3 protein: CASSSSGAYEQYF
CDR3 DNA: TGTGCCAGCAGTTCCTCAGGGGCATACGAGCAGTACTTC

clone size: -
J gene: TRBJ1-5
V gene: TRBV6-5
D gene: -
CDR3 protein: CASRSQGAGNQPQHF
CDR3 DNA: TGTGCCAGCAGAAGCCAGGGTGCTGGCAATCAGCCCCAGCATTTT

clone size: -
J gene: TRBJ2-1
V gene: TRBV14
D gene: -
CDR3 protein: CASSQERNGGYQFF
CDR3 DNA: TGTGCCAGCAGCCAAGAAAGAAATGGCGGTTACCAGTTCTTC

clone size: -
J gene: TRBJ1-2
V gene: TRBV5-4
D gene: -
CDR3 protein: CASSALGQSNYGYTF
CDR3 DNA: TGTGCCAGCAGCGCTCTCGGACAGTCTAACTATGGCTACACCTTC

clone size: -
J gene: TRBJ1-1
V gene: TRBV6-5
D gene: -
CDR3 protein: CASSYRVGAEAFF
CDR3 DNA: TGTGCCAGCAGTTACAGGGTGGGGGCTGAAGCTTTCTTT

clone size: once
J gene: TRBJ2-4
V gene: TRBV21-1
D gene: -
CDR3 protein: CASSPGDRGGVAKNIQYF
CDR3 DNA: TGTGCCAGCAGCCCAGGGGACAGGGGTGGGGTAGCCAAAAACATTCAGTACTTC

clone size: -
J gene: TRBJ1-5
V gene: TRBV6-1
D gene: -
CDR3 protein: CASSAGAGHQPRHF
CDR3 DNA: TGTGCCAGCAGTGCCGGGGCAGGGCATCAGCCCCGGCATTTT

clone size: few
J gene: TRBJ1-1
V gene: TRBV27
D gene: -
CDR3 protein: CARVVGAEAFF
CDR3 DNA: TGTGCCAGGGTCGTGGGAGCTGAAGCTTTCTTT

clone size: -
J gene: TRBJ2-1
V gene: TRBV7-8
D gene: TRBD2
CDR3 protein: CASSFSLAGAYNEQFF
CDR3 DNA: TGTGCCAGCAGCTTTTCCCTAGCGGGGGCCTACAATGAGCAGTTCTTC

clone size: -
J gene: TRBJ2-3
V gene: TRBV6-1
D gene: TRBD2
CDR3 protein: CASSFSGGGTDTQYF
CDR3 DNA: TGTGCCAGCAGCTTCAGCGGGGGGGGCACAGATACGCAGTATTTT

clone size: once
J gene: TRBJ2-7
V gene: TRBV1
D gene: -
CDR3 protein: CTSSQCLAGGTYEQYF
CDR3 DNA: TGCACCAGCAGCCAGTGCCTAGCGGGGGGGACCTACGAGCAGTACTTC

clone size: -
J gene: TRBJ2-5
V gene: TRBV10-2
D gene: -
CDR3 protein: CASSELAGGTETQYF
CDR3 DNA: TGCGCCAGCAGTGAGCTGGCTGGGGGAACGGAGACCCAGTACTTC

clone size: few
J gene: TRBJ2-5
V gene: TRBV5-4
D gene: -
CDR3 protein: CASSLAQGVETQYF
CDR3 DNA: TGTGCCAGCAGCTTGGCCCAAGGTGTGGAGACCCAGTACTTC

clone size: -
J gene: TRBJ2-3
V gene: TRBV5-1
D gene: -
CDR3 protein: CASSGLGADTQYF
CDR3 DNA: TGCGCCAGCAGCGGGTTAGGGGCCGATACGCAGTATTTT

clone size: -
J gene: TRBJ2-1
V gene: TRBV7-6
D gene: -
CDR3 protein: CASSLSQHNEQFF
CDR3 DNA: TGTGCCAGCAGCTTAAGTCAGCACAATGAGCAGTTCTTC

clone size: -
J gene: TRBJ2-5
V gene: TRBV6-6
D gene: -
CDR3 protein: CASSYAEETQYF
CDR3 DNA: TGTGCCAGCAGTTACGCGGAAGAGACCCAGTACTTC

clone size: -
J gene: TRBJ2-4
V gene: TRBV19
D gene: TRBD1
CDR3 protein: CASSSGQGIQYF
CDR3 DNA: TGTGCCAGTAGTTCCGGACAGGGCATTCAGTACTTC

clone size: -
J gene: TRBJ2-7
V gene: TRBV29-1
D gene: -
CDR3 protein: CSVARGKTHYEQYF
CDR3 DNA: TGCAGCGTGGCTCGCGGTAAGACACACTACGAGCAGTACTTC

clone size: -
J gene: TRBJ1-5
V gene: TRBV7-2
D gene: -
CDR3 protein: CASSLDASYQPQHF
CDR3 DNA: TGTGCCAGCAGCTTAGATGCCAGCTATCAGCCCCAGCATTTT

clone size: -
J gene: TRBJ2-7
V gene: TRBV2
D gene: -
CDR3 protein: CASSRTLYEQYF
CDR3 DNA: TGTGCCAGCAGCAGGACACTGTACGAGCAGTACTTC

clone size: -
J gene: TRBJ2-2
V gene: TRBV27
D gene: -
CDR3 protein: CASRDITNTGELFF
CDR3 DNA: TGTGCCAGCCGAGACATTACGAACACCGGGGAGCTGTTTTTT

clone size: -
J gene: TRBJ2-3
V gene: TRBV7-2
D gene: -
CDR3 protein: CASSLSGLAVPDTQYF
CDR3 DNA: TGTGCCAGCAGCTTATCCGGCCTGGCGGTCCCAGATACGCAGTATTTT

clone size: -
J gene: TRBJ2-3
V gene: TRBV7-2
D gene: -
CDR3 protein: CASSLANPGTDTQYF
CDR3 DNA: TGTGCCAGCAGCTTAGCCAATCCTGGCACAGATACGCAGTATTTT

clone size: once
J gene: TRBJ2-2
V gene: TRBV13
D gene: TRBD2
CDR3 protein: CASSSESGTSGGLNTGELFF
CDR3 DNA: TGTGCCAGCAGCTCCGAGTCCGGGACTAGCGGGGGACTGAACACCGGGGAGCTGTTTTTT

clone size: -
J gene: TRBJ1-2
V gene: TRBV5-4
D gene: -
CDR3 protein: CASSLVSGGGYTF
CDR3 DNA: TGTGCCAGCAGCTTGGTTTCAGGAGGCGGCTACACCTTC

clone size: -
J gene: TRBJ1-2
V gene: TRBV5-1
D gene: TRBD1
CDR3 protein: CASRPGGLNYGYTF
CDR3 DNA: TGCGCCAGCAGACCAGGGGGCCTAAACTATGGCTACACCTTC